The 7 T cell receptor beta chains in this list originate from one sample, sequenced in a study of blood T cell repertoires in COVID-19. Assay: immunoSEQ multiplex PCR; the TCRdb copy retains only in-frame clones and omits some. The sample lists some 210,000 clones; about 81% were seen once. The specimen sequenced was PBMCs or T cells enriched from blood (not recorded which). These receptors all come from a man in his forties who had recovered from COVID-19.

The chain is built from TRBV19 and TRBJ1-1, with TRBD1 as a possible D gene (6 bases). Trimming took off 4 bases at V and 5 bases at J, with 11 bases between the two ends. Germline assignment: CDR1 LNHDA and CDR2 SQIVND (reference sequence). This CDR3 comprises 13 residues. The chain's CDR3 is CASSTGVRTEAFF. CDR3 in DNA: TGTGCCAGTAGTACAGGGGTAAGGACTGAAGCTTTCTTT.

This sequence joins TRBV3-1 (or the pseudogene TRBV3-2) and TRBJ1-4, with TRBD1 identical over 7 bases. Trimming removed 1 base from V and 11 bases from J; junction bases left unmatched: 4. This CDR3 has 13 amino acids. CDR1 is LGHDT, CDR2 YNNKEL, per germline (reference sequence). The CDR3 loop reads CASSQVQGGKLFF. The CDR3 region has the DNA TGTGCCAGCAGCCAAGTGCAGGGGGGCAAACTGTTTTTT.

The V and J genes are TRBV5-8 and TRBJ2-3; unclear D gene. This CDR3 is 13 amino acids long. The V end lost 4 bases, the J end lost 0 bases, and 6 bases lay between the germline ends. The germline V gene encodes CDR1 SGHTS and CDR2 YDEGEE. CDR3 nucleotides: TGTGCCAGCAGCGTTACTAGCACAGATACGCAGTATTTT. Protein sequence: CASSVTSTDTQYF.

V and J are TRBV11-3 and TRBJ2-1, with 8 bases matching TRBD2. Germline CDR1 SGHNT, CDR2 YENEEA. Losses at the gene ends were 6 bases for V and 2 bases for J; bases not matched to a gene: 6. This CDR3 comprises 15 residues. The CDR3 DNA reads TGTGCCAGCAGTTTTAGCGGGACTACCTACAATGAGCAGTTCTTC. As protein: CASSFSGTTYNEQFF.

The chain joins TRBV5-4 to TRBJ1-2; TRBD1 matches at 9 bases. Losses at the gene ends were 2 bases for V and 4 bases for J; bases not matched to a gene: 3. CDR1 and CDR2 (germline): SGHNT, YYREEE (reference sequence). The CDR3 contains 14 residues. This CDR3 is CASSFSGQGYGYTF. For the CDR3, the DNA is TGTGCCAGCAGCTTTTCGGGACAGGGCTATGGCTACACCTTC.

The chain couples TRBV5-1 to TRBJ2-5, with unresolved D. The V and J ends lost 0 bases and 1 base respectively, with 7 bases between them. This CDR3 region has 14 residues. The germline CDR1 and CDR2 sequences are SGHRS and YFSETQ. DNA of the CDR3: TGCGCCAGCAGCTTGGACGGTTTCCAAGAGACCCAGTACTTC. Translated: CASSLDGFQETQYF.

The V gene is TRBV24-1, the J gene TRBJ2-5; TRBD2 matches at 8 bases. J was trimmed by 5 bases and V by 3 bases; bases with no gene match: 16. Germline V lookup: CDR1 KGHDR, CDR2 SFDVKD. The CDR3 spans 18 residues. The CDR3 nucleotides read TGTGCCACCAGTGATCCTTTGGACCGGGCGGGAGGAAAGGAGACCCAGTACTTC. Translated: CATSDPLDRAGGKETQYF.